A selection of T cell receptor beta chains follows, all from one sample in a study of T-cell reconstitution after alpha-beta-depleted transplantation in children. MiXCR was run by TCRdb on the PCR reads, yielding one entry per CDR3 protein. The data contain hundreds of thousands of distinct CDR3 sequences, around 25% of them singletons. Here the sequenced sample was PBMCs, mostly from graft donor cells, taken 360 days after TCRalphabeta/CD19-depleted stem cell transplant. The receptors shown here come from a female patient aged 2 to 10 who had a stem cell transplant for congenital amegakaryocytic thrombocytopenia, so the T cells may come from the graft donor. Both conserved end residues are part of each CDR3. D genes are given only for firm matches. A clone size is listed for some rows: how often the clone was seen (once, few, many), or a class if it is expanded.

v_gene	abundance	j_gene	d_gene	CDR3aa	CDR3nt
TRBV7-8	-	TRBJ2-7	-	CASSLVAYEQYF	TGTGCCAGCAGCTTAGTGGCCTACGAGCAGTACTTC
TRBV18	-	TRBJ1-2	-	CASSADSAHGYTF	TGTGCCAGCTCAGCCGACTCGGCCCATGGCTACACCTTC
TRBV5-1	-	TRBJ2-2	-	CASSFPGDVGELFF	TGCGCCAGCAGCTTCCCAGGGGATGTCGGGGAGCTGTTTTTT
TRBV27	-	TRBJ2-7	-	CASSLGLTDASDEQYF	TGTGCCAGCAGTTTAGGTTTAACCGACGCCTCGGACGAGCAGTACTTC
TRBV6-1	-	TRBJ1-3	-	CASSDRRGNTIYF	TGTGCCAGCAGTGATCGGAGAGGAAACACCATATATTTT
TRBV20-1	many	TRBJ2-5	TRBD2	CSASGLAGAGETQYF	TGCAGCGCAAGCGGACTAGCGGGAGCGGGTGAGACCCAGTACTTC
TRBV20-1	-	TRBJ1-1	TRBD1	CSARQGTGRMNTEAFF	TGCAGTGCGCGCCAGGGGACAGGCCGTATGAACACTGAAGCTTTCTTT
TRBV11-2	-	TRBJ2-5	-	CASSLDRVDSETQYF	TGTGCCAGCAGCTTAGACAGGGTTGATTCAGAGACCCAGTACTTC
TRBV24-1	few	TRBJ2-2	-	CATSDLGANTGELFF	TGTGCCACCAGTGATTTGGGGGCGAACACCGGGGAGCTGTTTTTT
TRBV18	-	TRBJ1-3	TRBD1	CASSPLDRVPGNTIYF	TGTGCCAGCTCACCGCTCGACAGGGTTCCAGGAAACACCATATATTTT
TRBV3-1	few	TRBJ2-2	TRBD2	CASSPGLGVFSNTGELFF	TGTGCCAGCAGCCCGGGACTAGGGGTATTCTCGAACACCGGGGAGCTGTTTTTT
TRBV2	-	TRBJ2-2	-	CASMGFYTGELFF	TGTGCCAGCATGGGATTTTACACCGGGGAGCTGTTTTTT
TRBV7-9	-	TRBJ2-7	-	CASSYQSGRDEQYF	TGTGCCAGCAGCTACCAGTCCGGAAGGGACGAGCAGTACTTC
TRBV27	-	TRBJ2-7	-	CASSKRQVSFSYEQYF	TGTGCCAGCAGTAAGAGACAGGTCTCGTTCTCCTACGAGCAGTACTTC
TRBV6-5	few	TRBJ1-1	-	CASSLSNEIPDSTEAFF	TGTGCCAGCAGCCTTTCGAACGAAATTCCAGACAGCACTGAAGCTTTCTTT
TRBV29-1	few	TRBJ2-5	-	CNVLGIPGLKAQYF	TGCAACGTTTTAGGGATTCCGGGACTCAAGGCCCAGTACTTC
TRBV12-3/TRBV12-4	few	TRBJ1-5	-	CASSLQALNQPQHF	TGTGCCAGCAGCCTACAGGCCCTCAATCAGCCCCAGCATTTT
TRBV12-3/TRBV12-4	-	TRBJ1-1	TRBD1	CASSLVGQGDTEAFF	TGTGCCAGCAGTTTAGTCGGACAGGGGGATACTGAAGCTTTCTTT
TRBV12-3/TRBV12-4	many	TRBJ2-1	-	CASSFGEWLYNEQFF	TGTGCCAGCAGTTTCGGGGAGTGGCTTTACAATGAGCAGTTCTTC
TRBV6-1	-	TRBJ2-7	TRBD2	CASSRKVTSTSGPYEQYF	TGTGCCAGCAGTCGAAAGGTCACTTCGACTAGCGGGCCCTACGAGCAGTACTTC
TRBV29-1	few	TRBJ1-3	TRBD1	CSVIVQRDRPGNTIYF	TGCAGCGTAATAGTCCAACGGGACAGACCTGGAAACACCATATATTTT
TRBV7-2	many	TRBJ2-7	TRBD2	CASSLPGTSDKGEQYF	TGTGCCAGCAGCTTACCGGGGACTAGCGACAAGGGGGAGCAGTACTTC
TRBV10-3	few	TRBJ1-5	-	CAISESGGDQPQHF	TGTGCCATCAGTGAATCAGGTGGAGATCAGCCCCAGCATTTT
TRBV13	-	TRBJ2-1	-	CASSGSGPGRRNEQFF	TGTGCCAGCAGCGGATCGGGCCCAGGTCGTCGCAATGAGCAGTTCTTC
TRBV28	few	TRBJ1-6	-	CASSLLYFYNSPLHF	TGTGCCAGCAGTTTACTCTATTTTTATAATTCACCCCTCCACTTT
TRBV2	many	TRBJ2-7	-	CASSLFPGQNAEQYF	TGTGCCAGCAGTTTGTTCCCGGGACAAAACGCCGAGCAGTACTTC
TRBV27	few	TRBJ1-1	-	CASSSNREVSFF	TGTGCCAGCAGTTCCAACAGGGAGGTTTCTTTCTTT
TRBV6-1	-	TRBJ2-5	TRBD1	CASRAGGLWETQYF	TGTGCCAGCAGGGCAGGGGGCCTGTGGGAGACCCAGTACTTC
TRBV12-3/TRBV12-4	once	TRBJ2-4	-	CASSLGLDIQYF	TGTGCCAGCAGTTTGGGGTTAGACATTCAGTACTTC
TRBV21-1	few	TRBJ2-1	-	CASNSGGCPVGEQFF	TGTGCCAGCAATAGCGGGGGGTGCCCTGTCGGTGAGCAGTTCTTC
TRBV7-9	-	TRBJ2-7	-	CASSLGGPFGQYF	TGTGCCAGCAGCTTAGGGGGACCCTTTGGGCAGTACTTC
TRBV5-6	-	TRBJ1-5	-	CASSLAGGDQPQHF	TGTGCCAGCAGCTTGGCCGGAGGCGATCAGCCCCAGCATTTT
TRBV29-1	few	TRBJ2-7	TRBD1	CSVVTGGSSYEQYF	TGCAGCGTTGTAACAGGGGGGAGCTCCTACGAGCAGTACTTC
TRBV29-1	-	TRBJ2-3	TRBD1	CSVERTGRTDTQYF	TGCAGCGTTGAAAGGACAGGGCGGACAGATACGCAGTATTTT
TRBV28	few	TRBJ2-1	-	CASSSGYEQFF	TGTGCCAGCTCCTCAGGGTATGAGCAGTTCTTC
TRBV12-3/TRBV12-4	-	TRBJ1-1	-	CASSLARTGAFF	TGTGCCAGCAGTTTAGCCCGGACGGGCGCTTTCTTT
TRBV7-8	-	TRBJ1-5	TRBD1	CASSPRRDRGQPQHF	TGTGCCAGCAGCCCTCGACGGGACAGGGGTCAGCCCCAGCATTTT
TRBV30	-	TRBJ2-3	-	CAWSSPGDTQYF	TGTGCCTGGAGTAGTCCGGGAGATACGCAGTATTTT
TRBV7-6	-	TRBJ2-2	-	CASSSQTKNTGELFF	TGTGCCAGCAGCTCCCAGACAAAGAACACCGGGGAGCTGTTTTTT
TRBV3-1	few	TRBJ2-3	TRBD2	CASSPQAGTSESTDTQYF	TGTGCCAGCAGCCCGCAGGCCGGGACTAGCGAAAGCACAGATACGCAGTATTTT
TRBV29-1	-	TRBJ2-7	TRBD2	CSVEISGSLNEQYF	TGCAGCGTTGAGATCAGCGGGAGTCTCAACGAGCAGTACTTC
TRBV27	many	TRBJ2-7	TRBD2	CASSYSGRAYEQYF	TGTGCCAGCAGTTATAGCGGGAGGGCCTACGAGCAGTACTTC
TRBV12-3/TRBV12-4	many	TRBJ2-2	-	CASSDHTGELFF	TGTGCCAGCAGTGACCACACCGGGGAGCTGTTTTTT
TRBV19	few	TRBJ1-4	-	CASSMFTVEKLFF	TGTGCCAGTAGTATGTTCACGGTCGAAAAACTGTTTTTT
TRBV5-1	-	TRBJ2-3	-	CASSLGWRPPFIALLDTQYF	TGCGCCAGCAGCTTGGGATGGCGGCCTCCGTTTATTGCCTTATTAGATACGCAGTATTTT
TRBV6-8	few	TRBJ1-1	-	CASSLPIRRGSEAFF	TGTGCCAGTTCCTTACCGATCCGTAGGGGCTCTGAAGCTTTCTTT
TRBV10-3	-	TRBJ2-5	TRBD2	CAISEVQGGETQYF	TGTGCCATCAGTGAGGTCCAGGGAGGGGAGACCCAGTACTTC
TRBV29-1	few	TRBJ2-3	TRBD1	CSVWTGSTDTQYF	TGCAGCGTCTGGACAGGGAGCACAGATACGCAGTATTTT
TRBV6-5	few	TRBJ2-5	-	CASSFQGPQETQYF	TGTGCCAGCAGTTTCCAGGGGCCCCAAGAGACCCAGTACTTC
TRBV4-1	few	TRBJ2-2	-	CASSPPGVGELFF	TGCGCCAGCAGCCCCCCTGGGGTCGGGGAGCTGTTTTTT
TRBV20-1	few	TRBJ2-5	TRBD2	CSARGTSGKETQYF	TGCAGTGCTAGAGGGACTAGCGGGAAAGAGACCCAGTACTTC
TRBV4-1	-	TRBJ1-1	-	CASSHREGLAEAFF	TGCGCCAGCAGCCATCGCGAGGGGCTGGCTGAAGCTTTCTTT
TRBV7-2	few	TRBJ2-1	TRBD2	CASSSKIGGTYNEQFF	TGTGCCAGCAGCTCCAAGATCGGGGGGACCTACAATGAGCAGTTCTTC
TRBV12-3/TRBV12-4	-	TRBJ2-2	-	CASSPSAGRGVGELFF	TGTGCCAGCAGTCCGAGCGCAGGCCGGGGTGTCGGGGAGCTGTTTTTT